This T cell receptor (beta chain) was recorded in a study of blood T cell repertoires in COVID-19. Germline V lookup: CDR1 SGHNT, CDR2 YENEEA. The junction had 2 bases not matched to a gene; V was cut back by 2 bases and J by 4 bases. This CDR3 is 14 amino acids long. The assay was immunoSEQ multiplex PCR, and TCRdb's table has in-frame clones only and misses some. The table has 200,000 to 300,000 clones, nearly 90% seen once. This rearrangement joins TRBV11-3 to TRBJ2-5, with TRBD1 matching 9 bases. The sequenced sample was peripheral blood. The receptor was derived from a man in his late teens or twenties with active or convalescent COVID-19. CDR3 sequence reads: CASSLMGQGETQYF. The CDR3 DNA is TGTGCCAGCAGCTTAATGGGACAGGGAGAGACCCAGTACTTC. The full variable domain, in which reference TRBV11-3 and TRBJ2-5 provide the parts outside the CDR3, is EAGVVQSPRYKIIEKKQPVAFWCNPISGHNTLYWYLQNLGQGPELLIRYENEEAVDDSQLPKDRFSAERLKGVDSTLKIQPAELGDSAVYLCASSLMGQGETQYFGPGTRLLVL.